These T cell receptor beta chains were read from a single sample in a study of blood T cells in healthy people across ages. One entry per CDR3 protein, called by TCRdb with MiXCR from the 5' RACE reads. The sample records 800,000 to 1,300,000 distinct CDR3 sequences, approximately 25% being singletons. The data were also submitted as part of a second study, on T cells of mothers and their children.

Sequenced input: blood. These receptor sequences come from a girl under 10 years old in good health. Both conserved end residues are trimmed from each CDR3. Fields, in order: CDR3 protein, V gene, J gene, D gene. A D gene is named only where the DNA matches it firmly.

cdr3_aa: ASSQALAGFAQY
v_call: TRBV4-2
j_call: TRBJ2-5
d_call: TRBD2

cdr3_aa: ASSPPFTDTQY
v_call: TRBV11-2
j_call: TRBJ2-3
d_call: .

cdr3_aa: SARVTNAYEQY
v_call: TRBV20-1
j_call: TRBJ2-7
d_call: .

cdr3_aa: ASSLVAGGCT
v_call: TRBV7-2
j_call: TRBJ1-2
d_call: .

cdr3_aa: SLRTQGNYNEQF
v_call: TRBV29-1
j_call: .
d_call: .

cdr3_aa: SGGDRGKNIQY
v_call: TRBV29-1
j_call: TRBJ2-4
d_call: TRBD1

cdr3_aa: AVTSPSYEQY
v_call: TRBV7-9
j_call: .
d_call: .

cdr3_aa: ASSGASGTGARAF
v_call: TRBV9
j_call: TRBJ1-1
d_call: TRBD1

cdr3_aa: ASSAASGTHNEQF
v_call: TRBV19
j_call: TRBJ2-1
d_call: TRBD2

cdr3_aa: SARGTSGRLSYEQY
v_call: TRBV20-1
j_call: .
d_call: TRBD2

cdr3_aa: ASSQGLGGYGYT
v_call: TRBV4-3
j_call: TRBJ1-2
d_call: .

cdr3_aa: STRDQETQY
v_call: TRBV29-1
j_call: TRBJ2-5
d_call: .

cdr3_aa: ASSPLWNTRELF
v_call: TRBV27
j_call: TRBJ2-2
d_call: .

cdr3_aa: ASSFGSGGTDTQY
v_call: TRBV13
j_call: TRBJ2-3
d_call: TRBD2

cdr3_aa: SARRESYEFYEQY
v_call: TRBV20-1
j_call: TRBJ2-7
d_call: .

cdr3_aa: ASSERSARQY
v_call: TRBV6-1
j_call: TRBJ2-7
d_call: .

cdr3_aa: ATSDLLQGEDNEQF
v_call: TRBV24-1
j_call: TRBJ2-1
d_call: TRBD1

cdr3_aa: ASSWGQDTQY
v_call: TRBV7-2
j_call: TRBJ2-3
d_call: TRBD1

cdr3_aa: ASGSVYTDTQY
v_call: TRBV6-1
j_call: TRBJ2-3
d_call: TRBD2

cdr3_aa: ATSSLQYEKLF
v_call: TRBV15
j_call: TRBJ1-4
d_call: .

cdr3_aa: ASSPPGETGELF
v_call: TRBV6-4
j_call: TRBJ2-2
d_call: .

cdr3_aa: SARGQWGYQETQY
v_call: TRBV20-1
j_call: TRBJ2-5
d_call: .

cdr3_aa: ASSRGSSSYNSPLH
v_call: TRBV7-8
j_call: TRBJ1-6
d_call: .

cdr3_aa: ASSFGTFTDTQY
v_call: TRBV12-3/TRBV12-4
j_call: TRBJ2-3
d_call: .

cdr3_aa: ASQPTSGSAAPKQF
v_call: TRBV3-1
j_call: TRBJ2-1
d_call: TRBD2

cdr3_aa: ASSPDLIKERRLF
v_call: TRBV7-2
j_call: TRBJ2-2
d_call: .

cdr3_aa: ASSPWDSQNEQY
v_call: TRBV28
j_call: .
d_call: TRBD1

cdr3_aa: AIQEGTGWNEQF
v_call: TRBV10-3
j_call: TRBJ2-1
d_call: TRBD1